A single sample is the source of the 26 T cell receptor beta chains below, sequenced in a study of Graves' ophthalmopathy and Graves' hyperthyroidism. Amplification from RNA transcripts yielded the TCR beta CDR3 regions. Amplification began with first-round RT-PCR using HTBI primers, then second-round multiplex PCR was performed. MiXCR, applied by TCRdb to the multiplex PCR reads, yields one record per CDR3 protein. The sample gives 500,000 to 800,000 distinct CDR3 sequences, about two fifths of which show up once; under 3.5% is in the top ten. Sample: peripheral blood. Source of these receptors: an adult man with Graves' ophthalmopathy.

This clonotype came up many times. The chain carries TRBV7-9 and TRBJ1-4, with unresolved D. Germline CDR1 SEHNR, CDR2 FQNEAQ (reference sequence). V lost 4 bases to trimming and J lost 2 bases, with 8 bases between them. This CDR3 spans 14 amino acids. The CDR3, as DNA: TGTGCCAGCAGCTCGGGTAATACTAATGAAAAACTGTTTTTT. As protein: CASSSGNTNEKLFF.

This clonotype was found many times. One end of the junction does not line up with germline, which may come from a read error. The chain is built from TRBV29-1 and TRBJ1-1; 7 nucleotides line up with TRBD1. This CDR3 is built from 18 residues. Germline lookup yields CDR1 SQVTM and CDR2 ANQGSEA. CDR3 DNA sequence: TGCAGCGTTTTACCCCTGGGAACAGGGGCGGCGGAATGGACTGGAGCTTTCTTT. Its translation: CSVLPLGTGAAEWTGAFF.

A word on this clonotype: This may be a read error, as it is one base from a much larger clone. The chain couples TRBV7-9 to TRBJ2-7, with D possibly TRBD1 on 5 matching bases. Germline lookup yields CDR1 SEHNR and CDR2 FQNEAQ (reference sequence). CDR3 length: 14 amino acids. The CDR3 protein is CANSLPTDSYEQYF. The DNA for the CDR3 is TGTGCCAACAGCTTGCCGACAGACTCCTACGAGCAGTACTTC.

The chain couples TRBV6-2 or TRBV6-3 to TRBJ2-7, with TRBD1 matching 9 bases. Trimming cost V 6 bases and J 4 bases; bases outside gene matches: 10. Looked up from germline, CDR1 is MNHEY and CDR2 is SVGEGT. CDR3 length equals 15 residues. In DNA, the CDR3 is TGTGCCAGCAGCCAAATCGGGACAGGGAGATACGAGCAGTACTTC. It yields the protein CASSQIGTGRYEQYF.

The sample holds many counts of this clonotype. V gene TRBV5-1 combines with J gene TRBJ1-4; 10 nucleotides match TRBD1. CDR1 is SGHRS, CDR2 YFSETQ, per germline. The junction had 10 bases not matched to a gene; V was cut back by 4 bases and J by 4 bases. CDR3 length: 17 amino acids. The chain's CDR3 is CASSLSGTGAGNEKLFF. CDR3 bases: TGCGCCAGCAGCCTATCCGGGACAGGGGCTGGTAATGAAAAACTGTTTTTT.

This clonotype came up many times. The chain has TRBV12-3 or TRBV12-4 and TRBJ1-3; the D is unclear. Trimming cost V 3 bases and J 2 bases, with 8 bases left between them. CDR3 length: 14 amino acids. CDR3 protein: CASSLMDTGNTIYF. In DNA form, the CDR3 reads TGTGCCAGCAGTTTGATGGATACTGGAAACACCATATATTTT.

To note about this clonotype: It may be a read error: a sequence one base away is much more abundant. The chain is built from TRBV7-9 and TRBJ1-1; the match to TRBD1 covers 7 bases. The length of the CDR3 is 13 residues. CDR1 is SEHNR and CDR2 is FQNEAQ in the germline V gene (reference sequence). Here the CDR3 DNA reads TGTGCCAGCAGCACACGACAGGGAACTGAAACTTTCTTT. As protein: CASSTRQGTETFF.

This clonotype occurred once. The CDR3 DNA is TGTGCCAGCAGCCCAGCGGTTGGCTCTGAGCAGTTCTTC. It codes for CASSPAVGSEQFF. The chain combines TRBV7-7 with TRBJ2-1; TRBD2 might be the D (5 bases). V dropped 5 bases and J dropped 9 bases, with 14 bases sitting between them. Germline loops: CDR1 SSHAT, CDR2 FNYEAQ (reference sequence). This CDR3 is built from 13 residues.

This clonotype appeared a single time. Being one base from a much bigger clone, this may be a read error. The rearrangement links TRBV10-3 to TRBJ1-6; TRBD1 aligns across 9 bases. The junction had 4 bases not matched to a gene; V was cut back by 3 bases and J by 10 bases. The CDR3 contains 14 residues. The V gene's germline CDR1 is ENHRY and CDR2 SYGVKD. CDR3 DNA: TGTGCCATCAGTGAAAGGACAGGGGTATCACCCCTCCACTTT. It yields the protein CAISERTGVSPLHF.

This clonotype was seen many times. The rearrangement uses TRBV9 and TRBJ2-7, with 9 bases fitting TRBD2. CDR1 SGDLS and CDR2 YYNGEE come from the germline V gene. The CDR3 is 14 residues long. The J segment lost 6 bases and the V segment lost 0 bases, leaving 4 bases of the junction unmatched. The CDR3 DNA follows: TGTGCCAGCAGCGTAGCTAGCGGGGCCTCCGAGCAGTACTTC. This encodes CASSVASGASEQYF.

This clonotype was seen many times. The V call is TRBV9, the J call TRBJ2-2; no clear D gene. Deletions cut 2 bases from V and 4 bases from J, with 9 bases between. This CDR3 comprises 14 residues. In germline, CDR1 is SGDLS, CDR2 YYNGEE. The CDR3 spells CASSVGYFTGELFF. The DNA of the CDR3 is TGTGCCAGCAGCGTTGGGTATTTCACCGGGGAGCTGTTTTTT.

On this clonotype itself: At one end, the junction sequence differs from germline, possibly due to a read error. This chain links TRBV29-1 with TRBJ1-2; the D gene is possibly TRBD1 (5 bases). CDR1 is SQVTM, CDR2 ANQGSEA, per germline. CDR3 length equals 14 residues. The CDR3 protein is CNVEASGTIYGYTF. The CDR3 DNA sequence: TGCAACGTTGAAGCCTCCGGGACCATCTATGGCTACACCTTC.

The sample holds many counts of this clonotype. V usage is TRBV7-6 and J usage is TRBJ2-5; D is undetermined. Germline CDR1 SGHVS, CDR2 FNYEAQ. The CDR3 is 14 residues long. Trimming left V 3 bases short and J 0 bases short, with 8 bases between. The CDR3 bases are TGTGCCAGCAGCTTGAGAAGTTACCAAGAGACCCAGTACTTC. Translating it yields CASSLRSYQETQYF.

This clonotype was picked up many times. The chain joins TRBV4-3 to TRBJ2-7; 10 nucleotides align to TRBD1. This CDR3 spans 17 amino acids. J was trimmed by 3 bases and V by 0 bases; bases with no gene match: 8. CDR1 is LGHNA and CDR2 is YSLEER in the germline V gene. CDR3 sequence reads: CASSQDHATGGRYEQYF. In DNA form, the CDR3 reads TGCGCCAGCAGCCAAGATCACGCGACAGGGGGCCGCTACGAGCAGTACTTC.

The chain recombines TRBV2 with TRBJ2-5; D is uncertain. The germline V gene has CDR1 SNHLY and CDR2 FYNNEI. This CDR3 spans 13 amino acids. The ends were cut back, 2 bases at V and 3 bases at J, with 7 bases in the middle. CDR3 nucleotides: TGTGCCAGCAGTGAAAACCTTAAAGAGACCCAGTACTTC. This encodes CASSENLKETQYF.

The chain carries TRBV10-3 and TRBJ1-2, with 7 bases matching TRBD1. Germline V gives CDR1 ENHRY, CDR2 SYGVKD. The CDR3 loop spans 15 amino acids. J gave up 6 bases and V 4 bases, and 11 bases lay outside the gene matches. CDR3 region: CAISVRDSEYDGYTF. The DNA of the CDR3 is TGTGCCATCAGTGTTAGGGACAGTGAATATGATGGCTACACCTTC.

As for this clonotype: The missing conserved phenylalanine or tryptophan at the end of this CDR3 makes a read error likely. V gene TRBV9 combines with J gene TRBJ2-7, with D possibly TRBD2 on 6 matching bases. The V end lost 5 bases, the J end lost 7 bases, and 16 bases lay between the germline ends. Germline V CDR1 and CDR2: SGDLS, YYNGEE. The CDR3 runs 13 residues. CDR3 in DNA: TGTGCCAGCAGTCTGGGACTTAGGGAAGAGCAGTACCTC. This gives the protein CASSLGLREEQYL.

This clonotype was recorded at least ten times. This chain connects TRBV5-1 to TRBJ2-7, with 8 nucleotides matching TRBD1. This CDR3 spans 14 amino acids. CDR1 and CDR2 from the germline V gene are SGHRS and YFSETQ. The ends lost 0 bases at V and 6 bases at J; junction bases unmatched: 5. The DNA of the CDR3 is TGCGCCAGCAGCTTGGTAGGACAGGGCTCCGAGCAGTACTTC. Translation gives CASSLVGQGSEQYF.

This clonotype was recorded many times. The chain is built from TRBV7-2 and TRBJ1-5; D gene unclear. Per germline, CDR1 SGHTA and CDR2 FQGNSA. Between the trimmed V and J ends, which lost 6 bases and 1 base, there was a span of 13 bases. The CDR3 is made up of 15 amino acids. In nucleotides, the CDR3 is TGTGCCAGCAGTCTTAGTTCGGGGAGCAATCAGCCCCAGCATTTT. Amino acid sequence: CASSLSSGSNQPQHF.

A remark on this clonotype: Being one base from a much bigger clone, this may be a read error. V and J are TRBV19 and TRBJ1-5; tentatively, D is TRBD1 (6 bases). V lost 11 bases and J 0 bases, leaving 17 bases between the germline ends. Looked up from germline, CDR1 is LNHDA and CDR2 is SQIVND (reference sequence). This CDR3 contains 15 residues. CDR3 nucleotides: TGTGCCGGCCGGGCCCGACAGGATAGCAATCAGCCCCAGCATTTT. Residues: CAGRARQDSNQPQHF. Filled out from reference TRBV19 and TRBJ1-5, the complete variable domain reads DGGITQSPKYLFRKEGQNVTLSCEQNLNHDAMYWYRQDPGQGLRLIYYSQIVNDFQKGDIAEGYSVSREKKESFPLTVTSAQKNPTAFYLCAGRARQDSNQPQHFGDGTRLSIL.

At least ten counts were recorded for this clonotype. The genes are TRBV20-1 and TRBJ2-7, with D perhaps TRBD2 (5 bases). The germline V and J ends were trimmed by 3 bases and 3 bases, with 6 bases remaining between them. The CDR3 is 11 residues long. CDR1 and CDR2 from the germline V gene are DFQATT and SNEGSKA (reference sequence). The CDR3 DNA sequence: TGCAGTGCTAGTCGGGACTACGAGCAGTACTTC. Translation gives CSASRDYEQYF.

This clonotype came up many times. The chain carries TRBV7-9 and TRBJ1-6, with 7 bases aligning to TRBD1. This CDR3 comprises 15 residues. J lost 6 bases, V lost 2 bases, and 4 bases had no gene match. Germline CDR1 SEHNR, CDR2 FQNEAQ (reference sequence). The chain's CDR3 is CASSLTDRINSPLHF. The CDR3, as DNA: TGTGCCAGCAGCTTAACGGACAGGATTAATTCACCCCTCCACTTT.

This clonotype was picked up a small number of times. The rearrangement joins TRBV6-1 to TRBJ2-5; 8 nucleotides agree with TRBD1. Per germline, CDR1 MNHNS and CDR2 SASEGT. Trimming at V came to 2 bases and at J to 7 bases, leaving 9 bases not matched to a gene. There are 15 residues in the CDR3. The CDR3 spells CASSESQGAVGTQYF. CDR3 sequence (DNA): TGTGCCAGCAGTGAAAGTCAGGGGGCAGTGGGGACCCAGTACTTC.

In this sample, this clonotype turned up a few times. The chain is built from TRBV5-4 and TRBJ1-1; D call uncertain. The CDR3 totals 13 residues. Trimming pared 9 bases from V and 4 bases from J, leaving 16 bases between. Germline V CDR1 and CDR2: SGHNT, YYREEE (reference sequence). CDR3 DNA: TGTGCCACGGACCGAGAACACTCCACTGAAGCTTTCTTT. This codes for CATDREHSTEAFF.

The V and J genes are TRBV7-9 and TRBJ1-6, with 7 bases aligning to TRBD1. The CDR3 length is 15 residues. Unmatched junction bases numbered 7, after V lost 5 bases and J lost 6 bases. From germline, CDR1 is SEHNR and CDR2 FQNEAQ (reference sequence). The CDR3 DNA reads TGTGCCAGCAGCCCCTCCGGGACAGCTAATTCACCCCTCCACTTT. Translating gives CASSPSGTANSPLHF.

There are many counts of this clonotype. The chain recombines TRBV20-1 with TRBJ1-5; 9 bases line up with TRBD1. V gave up 6 bases and J gave up 6 bases; unmatched junction bases: 6. The CDR3 sequence is 13 residues long. The germline CDR1 and CDR2 sequences are DFQATT and SNEGSKA (reference sequence). The CDR3 nucleotides are TGCAGTGCGCACAGGGGGCTCGGTCAGCCCCAGCATTTT. Translating it yields CSAHRGLGQPQHF.